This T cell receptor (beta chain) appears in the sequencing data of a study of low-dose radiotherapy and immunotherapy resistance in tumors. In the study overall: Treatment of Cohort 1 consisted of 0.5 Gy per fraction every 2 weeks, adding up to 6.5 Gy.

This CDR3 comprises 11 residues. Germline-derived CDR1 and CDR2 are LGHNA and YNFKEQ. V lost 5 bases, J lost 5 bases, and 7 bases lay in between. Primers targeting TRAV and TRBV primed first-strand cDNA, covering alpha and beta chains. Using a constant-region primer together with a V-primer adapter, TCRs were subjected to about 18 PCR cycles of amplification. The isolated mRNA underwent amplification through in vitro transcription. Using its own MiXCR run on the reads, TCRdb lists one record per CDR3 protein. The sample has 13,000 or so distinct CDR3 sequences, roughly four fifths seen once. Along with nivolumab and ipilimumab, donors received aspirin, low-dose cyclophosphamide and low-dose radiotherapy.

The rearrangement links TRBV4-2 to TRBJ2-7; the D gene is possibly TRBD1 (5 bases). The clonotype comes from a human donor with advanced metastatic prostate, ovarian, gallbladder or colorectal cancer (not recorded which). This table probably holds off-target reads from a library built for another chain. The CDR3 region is CASSEGDEQYF. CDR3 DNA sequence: TGTGCCAGCAGCGAAGGGGACGAGCAGTACTTC.